The 5 T cell receptor beta chains in this list originate from one sample, sequenced in a study of CD8+ T cells in alopecia areata. cDNA prepared by RNA extraction and subsequent reverse transcription served as the template for sequencing. Libraries were prepared by immunoSEQ multiplex PCR; TCRdb keeps only in-frame clonotypes and omits some of them. Among roughly 100,000 clones listed, roughly 60% were seen once. As to treatment: oral pan-JAK inhibitor, 5-10 mg twice daily. The starting material was CD8+ T cells sorted from blood, obtained between weeks 55 and 65, from a patient treated with tofacitinib. These receptors were taken from a human donor with alopecia areata.

The V and J genes are TRBV7-6 and TRBJ1-2; the D gene is possibly TRBD1 (5 bases). With 5 bases removed from V and 4 bases from J, the gap between germline ends came to 11 bases. Germline V gene sequence: CDR1 SGHVS, CDR2 FNYEAQ. This CDR3 has 13 residues. The CDR3 coding sequence is TGTGCCAGCAGCCCCGGGGCAAGCTATGGCTACACCTTC. It encodes CASSPGASYGYTF.

The table lists this clone with a count of one. This same CDR3 is encoded by further DNA sequences in the sample. The chain recombines TRBV6-1 with TRBJ1-1; D is ambiguous. V lost 5 bases to trimming and J lost 5 bases, with 6 bases between them. From germline, CDR1 is MNHNS and CDR2 SASEGT. The CDR3 is 11 residues long. Here the CDR3 DNA reads TGTGCCAGCAGTTGGAATACTGAAGCTTTCTTT. It encodes CASSWNTEAFF.

This clone has just a few counts. The chain has TRBV2 and TRBJ2-5, with D perhaps matching TRBD1 (5 bases). The CDR3 totals 12 residues. Looked up from germline, CDR1 is SNHLY and CDR2 is FYNNEI. V was trimmed by 7 bases and J by 1 base, leaving 7 bases between them. The CDR3 DNA reads as TGTGCCAGCATCACAGGCCAAGAGACCCAGTACTTC. Its protein is CASITGQETQYF.

V and J are TRBV5-5 and TRBJ2-1; the D is unclear. The germline V and J ends were trimmed by 4 bases and 8 bases, with 7 bases remaining between them. Germline lookup yields CDR1 SGHKS and CDR2 YYEKEE (reference sequence). This CDR3 spans 11 amino acids. The CDR3 DNA reads TGTGCCAGCAGCGCCAACCATGAGCAGTTCTTC. Amino acid sequence: CASSANHEQFF.

This clone has more than one count but fewer than ten. This chain links TRBV4-1 with TRBJ2-3; D uncertain. The CDR3 contains 13 residues. CDR1 MGHRA and CDR2 YSYEKL come from the germline V gene. Trimming took 4 bases from V and 6 from J, leaving 11 bases between them. CDR3 in amino acids: CASSLRHLDTQYF. Here the CDR3 DNA reads TGCGCCAGCAGCCTTAGGCACCTGGATACGCAGTATTTT.